The TCR beta chain under discussion was sequenced for a study of blood T cell repertoires in COVID-19 (TCRdb year 2020). About the full investigation: Samples covering the acute and convalescent phases of COVID-19 were provided by collaborators in the United States, Italy and Spain. The material from the prospective study consisted of cDNA or gDNA derived from T cells, B-cell-depleted T cells, or PBMCs. Deeply sampled blood TCRbeta repertoires from subjects exposed to, actively infected with, or recovered from COVID-19 were included in the dataset. The repertoires were released in a freely available public database intended as a resource for research on the immune response to SARS-CoV-2. Samples came from the ongoing ImmuneRACE study (first 160 participants) plus 1,254 subjects from 6 global collaborators. Nearly every sample came with metadata listing a de-identified subject ID, COVID-19 status, age in years and sex. Where available, HLA class I and class II types were taken from metadata supplied by the sample provider and were not determined by assay-based typing.

The immunoSEQ Assay, a bias-controlled multiplex PCR, was used to amplify TCRbeta CDR3 regions from genomic DNA. As for the original processing: The number of nucleated cells in each sample was estimated by amplification of reference gene primers within the assay. Sequence reads were collapsed and filtered to measure the absolute abundance of every unique TCRbeta CDR3 rearrangement. For each sample, productive Simpson clonality was calculated as the square root of Simpson's diversity index across productive rearrangements. The table comes from immuneACCESS by way of TCRdb, which keeps in-frame sequences with V and J called. Part of the clones is missing from these tables; in studies checked, under half for an unresolved V gene and the rest for unknown reasons. That table gives V, J and clone size, and the DNA gave D and trimming. The sample table records 200,000 to 250,000 clones; approximately 82% of these occur just once. The ten largest clonotypes hold about 9.7% of the sample.

Remarks on this clone: Its antigen has not been determined. No much larger clone is present one base from it, and per-base qualities are unavailable.

Collaborating institutions collected whole blood in K2EDTA tubes following their own protocols. For TCRbeta analysis, collaborator samples were shipped as frozen whole blood, as isolated PBMCs, or as DNA extracted from either sample type. The investigation overall reported the following: The amount of clinical and demographic metadata varied by source and participant and was provided uncurated.

Relative to germline, V is 3 bases shorter and J is 0 bases shorter, with 11 bases between their ends. The germline V gene (reference sequence) yields SEHNR for CDR1 and FQNEAQ for CDR2. Its CDR3 holds 15 amino acids, cysteine through phenylalanine. CDR3 DNA is the only sequence kept; it has 45 bases, read in frame from the first base. This sequence originates from a man aged 50 to 59 with active or convalescent COVID-19. The sequence links TRBV7-9 to TRBJ1-2, and perhaps TRBD1 as D gene, on 6 matching bases. The sequenced sample was peripheral blood. DNA sequence: TGTGCCAGCAGCTTGGGGGACACCACTAACTATGGCTACACCTTC. It is translated as CASSLGDTTNYGYTF.